Listed below are T cell receptor beta chains from one sample, sequenced in a study of early T cells in non-severe SARS-CoV-2 infection. TCRdb redid the calling of the 5' RACE reads with MiXCR, one entry per CDR3 protein. The sample carries approximately 52,000 distinct CDR3 sequences, around 8% recorded once. Specimen: whole blood. The source is an adult who was a healthcare worker with PCR-confirmed SARS-CoV-2 infection or an uninfected control (not recorded which). The CDR3 runs from the conserved cysteine through the conserved F or W. The D gene is left open where the match is weak. Only part of the rows carry a size: once, few, many, or a class if the clone is expanded.

clone_size: many
j_call: TRBJ2-2
v_call: TRBV25-1
d_call: .
cdr3_aa: CASSDGFTGELFF
cdr3_nt: TGTGCCAGCAGTGACGGTTTCACCGGGGAGCTGTTTTTT

clone_size: .
j_call: TRBJ1-1
v_call: TRBV7-9
d_call: .
cdr3_aa: CASSAFGAGMNTEAFF
cdr3_nt: TGTGCCAGCAGCGCCTTTGGGGCAGGCATGAACACTGAAGCTTTCTTT

clone_size: .
j_call: TRBJ1-4
v_call: TRBV12-3/TRBV12-4
d_call: .
cdr3_aa: CASSFILAEKLFF
cdr3_nt: TGTGCCAGCAGTTTTATCTTGGCGGAAAAACTGTTTTTT

clone_size: .
j_call: TRBJ2-3
v_call: TRBV19
d_call: TRBD2
cdr3_aa: CASSMSAGGLDTQYF
cdr3_nt: TGTGCCAGTAGTATGTCAGCGGGAGGGTTGGATACGCAGTATTTT

clone_size: few
j_call: TRBJ2-6
v_call: TRBV11-2
d_call: .
cdr3_aa: CASSLTSGANVLTF
cdr3_nt: TGTGCCAGCAGCTTAACCTCTGGGGCCAACGTCCTGACTTTC

clone_size: few
j_call: TRBJ2-7
v_call: TRBV29-1
d_call: TRBD2
cdr3_aa: CSVEFSGGLEQYF
cdr3_nt: TGCAGCGTTGAGTTTAGCGGGGGGCTCGAGCAGTACTTC

clone_size: .
j_call: TRBJ2-3
v_call: TRBV5-1
d_call: TRBD1
cdr3_aa: CASPFKGAKAADTQYF
cdr3_nt: TGCGCCAGCCCTTTTAAGGGGGCGAAGGCGGCAGATACGCAGTATTTT

clone_size: many
j_call: TRBJ1-2
v_call: TRBV9
d_call: .
cdr3_aa: CASSVGDGLYGYTF
cdr3_nt: TGTGCCAGCAGCGTAGGGGACGGGCTCTATGGCTACACCTTC

clone_size: .
j_call: TRBJ2-1
v_call: TRBV19
d_call: TRBD2
cdr3_aa: CASSVTSGRVIF
cdr3_nt: TGTGCCAGTAGTGTCACTAGCGGGAGAGTAATCTTC

clone_size: many
j_call: TRBJ2-5
v_call: TRBV5-6
d_call: .
cdr3_aa: CASSLTGRGETQYF
cdr3_nt: TGTGCCAGCAGCTTGACGGGACGGGGAGAGACCCAGTACTTC

clone_size: few
j_call: TRBJ1-1
v_call: TRBV20-1
d_call: .
cdr3_aa: CSASGRVPNTEAFF
cdr3_nt: TGCAGTGCTAGTGGGAGGGTTCCGAACACTGAAGCTTTCTTT

clone_size: few
j_call: TRBJ2-7
v_call: TRBV6-2/TRBV6-3
d_call: .
cdr3_aa: CASSWTATYEQYF
cdr3_nt: TGTGCCAGCAGTTGGACAGCTACCTACGAGCAGTACTTC

clone_size: .
j_call: TRBJ1-2
v_call: TRBV5-1
d_call: TRBD1
cdr3_aa: CASSVQGDSLEGYTF
cdr3_nt: TGCGCCAGCAGCGTGCAAGGGGACAGCCTTGAGGGCTACACCTTC

clone_size: many
j_call: TRBJ2-2
v_call: TRBV3-1
d_call: .
cdr3_aa: CASSQNGVTGELFF
cdr3_nt: TGTGCCAGCAGCCAAAACGGGGTCACCGGGGAGCTGTTTTTT

clone_size: .
j_call: TRBJ1-2
v_call: TRBV28
d_call: TRBD1
cdr3_aa: CASSRQGALYGYTF
cdr3_nt: TGTGCCAGCAGTCGACAGGGGGCCTTATATGGCTACACCTTC

clone_size: .
j_call: TRBJ2-1
v_call: TRBV30
d_call: .
cdr3_aa: CAWRPDGVKEQFF
cdr3_nt: TGTGCCTGGAGGCCTGACGGGGTTAAGGAGCAGTTCTTC

clone_size: .
j_call: TRBJ2-7
v_call: TRBV27
d_call: .
cdr3_aa: CASSLKLAYEQYF
cdr3_nt: TGTGCCAGCAGTTTAAAGCTAGCCTACGAGCAGTACTTC

clone_size: many
j_call: TRBJ1-3
v_call: TRBV29-1
d_call: .
cdr3_aa: CSVDGTEVTTIYF
cdr3_nt: TGCAGCGTTGACGGGACCGAGGTCACCACCATATATTTT

clone_size: few
j_call: TRBJ1-5
v_call: TRBV5-5
d_call: TRBD1
cdr3_aa: CASSLAGGQARNQPQHF
cdr3_nt: TGTGCCAGCAGCTTGGCGGGGGGACAGGCGAGGAATCAGCCCCAGCATTTT

clone_size: few
j_call: TRBJ2-7
v_call: TRBV4-1
d_call: .
cdr3_aa: CASSQGPSEQYF
cdr3_nt: TGCGCCAGCAGCCAAGGGCCCTCCGAGCAGTACTTC